These T cell receptor beta chains were read from a single sample in a study of blood T cells in healthy people across ages. Each CDR3 protein is one row after TCRdb ran MiXCR on the 5' RACE reads. The repertoire holds 630,000 or so distinct CDR3 sequences, with around 32% as singletons. Sequencing input: blood. These receptors were taken from a woman aged 80 or over in good health. The CDR3 runs from the conserved cysteine through the conserved F or W. The order of the fields is V gene, D gene, clone size, CDR3 length, J gene, CDR3 protein, CDR3 DNA. D genes are given only for firm matches. Clone size, where shown, is once, few, many, or a class for clones that have expanded.

>TRBV20-1|TRBD1|many|14|TRBJ2-5
CSATRLRDRGTPYF
TGCAGTGCTACTCGCCTCCGGGACAGGGGGACCCCGTACTTC
>TRBV27|NA|NA|13|TRBJ1-1
CASRLWGNTEAFF
TGTGCCAGCAGGCTGTGGGGGAACACTGAAGCTTTCTTT
>TRBV6-1|TRBD1|few|13|TRBJ2-5
CASSGTQGETQYF
TGTGCCAGCAGTGGCACACAGGGGGAGACCCAGTACTTC
>TRBV4-3|TRBD2|NA|17|TRBJ2-1
CASSQDGGGVEYNEQFF
TGCGCCAGCAGCCAAGATGGGGGGGGGGTCGAATACAATGAGCAGTTCTTC
>TRBV5-6|TRBD1|many|17|TRBJ2-7
CASSGISGQPNSYEQYF
TGTGCCAGCAGCGGAATCTCGGGACAGCCTAACTCCTACGAGCAGTACTTC
>TRBV20-1|TRBD1|many|13|TRBJ1-2
CSASDRGGYGYTF
TGCAGTGCTTCGGACAGGGGAGGCTATGGCTACACCTTC
>TRBV20-1|TRBD1|many|13|TRBJ2-3
CSAMTGSTDTQYF
TGCAGTGCAATGACAGGGTCGACAGATACGCAGTATTTT
>TRBV6-2/TRBV6-3|NA|many|13|TRBJ1-2
CASSYGQIYGYTF
TGTGCCAGCAGTTACGGGCAGATCTATGGCTACACCTTC
>TRBV12-3/TRBV12-4|TRBD1|NA|15|TRBJ2-3
CASSLDRVGADTQYF
TGTGCCAGCAGTCTTGACAGGGTCGGCGCAGATACGCAGTATTTT
>TRBV3-1|NA|NA|13|TRBJ1-5
CASSQDIGQHQHF
TGTGCCAGCAGCCAAGACATCGGTCAGCACCAGCATTTT
>TRBV9|TRBD2|NA|17|TRBJ2-1
CASSESLAGGSRNEQFF
TGTGCCAGCAGCGAGAGCCTAGCGGGGGGTTCCAGAAATGAGCAGTTCTTC
>TRBV20-1|TRBD1|NA|13|TRBJ2-7
CSAPGTGGYEQYF
TGCAGTGCGCCAGGGACAGGGGGCTACGAGCAGTACTTC
>TRBV7-3|NA|NA|14|TRBJ2-3
CASSQEGIGDTQYF
TGTGCCAGCAGCCAAGAGGGAATAGGGGATACGCAGTATTTT
>TRBV3-1|TRBD2|many|14|TRBJ2-1
CASSHGGTRVEQFF
TGTGCCAGCAGCCACGGAGGGACTAGGGTGGAGCAGTTCTTC
>TRBV30|TRBD1|few|13|TRBJ1-4
CAWRGQGSEKLFF
TGTGCCTGGAGGGGACAGGGTTCGGAAAAACTGTTTTTT
>TRBV7-9|TRBD2|many|15|TRBJ2-3
CASSLAGPRTDTQYF
TGTGCCAGCAGCCTAGCGGGGCCCCGCACAGATACGCAGTATTTT
>TRBV5-5|NA|once|13|TRBJ1-1
CASGLGGRTEAFF
TGTGCCAGCGGCTTGGGTGGTCGCACTGAAGCTTTCTTT
>TRBV7-3|NA|few|15|TRBJ2-3
CAGSSLGGGRDTQYF
TGTGCCGGCAGCTCCCTAGGAGGGGGGAGAGATACGCAGTATTTT
>TRBV5-4|NA|many|15|TRBJ1-2
CASRTPGGIDYGYTF
TGTGCCAGCAGAACTCCCGGAGGCATTGACTATGGCTACACCTTC
>TRBV5-1|TRBD1|NA|16|TRBJ1-1
CASSLGQGEWNTEAFF
TGCGCCAGCAGCTTGGGACAGGGGGAATGGAACACTGAAGCTTTCTTT
>TRBV20-1|NA|many|13|TRBJ2-5
CSASGAGRETQYF
TGCAGTGCTAGTGGTGCTGGGCGGGAGACCCAGTACTTC
>TRBV5-1|TRBD1|many|20|TRBJ2-7
CASSFISNPGSYGTAYEQYF
TGCGCCAGCAGCTTTATCTCGAACCCCGGATCTTACGGGACAGCCTACGAGCAGTACTTC
>TRBV5-5|NA|NA|16|TRBJ2-6
CASSEDSSSGANVLTF
TGTGCCAGCAGTGAGGACAGCAGCTCTGGGGCCAACGTCCTGACTTTC
>TRBV5-1|TRBD1|many|19|TRBJ2-5
CASSLTSTSGGDRRETQYF
TGCGCCAGCAGCTTGACTTCGACCTCAGGGGGCGACCGGCGAGAGACCCAGTACTTC
>TRBV29-1|NA|few|15|TRBJ1-1
CSVERGLEVCSEAFF
TGCAGCGTTGAACGGGGCTTGGAGGTTTGCTCTGAAGCTTTCTTT
>TRBV3-1|NA|many|15|TRBJ2-7
CASSQGPHSSYEQYF
TGTGCCAGCAGCCAAGGTCCTCATAGCTCCTACGAGCAGTACTTC
>TRBV20-1|TRBD1|few|10|TRBJ2-1
CSATDRGQFF
TGCAGTGCTACGGACAGGGGGCAGTTCTTC
>TRBV6-6|NA|NA|16|TRBJ1-2
CASFPAGTYLNYGYTF
TGTGCCAGCTTCCCTGCGGGGACGTATCTAAACTATGGCTACACCTTC
>TRBV7-9|TRBD2|many|18|TRBJ2-3
CASSTFSGGVTSTDTQYF
TGTGCCAGCAGCACCTTCAGCGGGGGGGTAACTAGCACAGATACGCAGTATTTT
>TRBV20-1|TRBD1|many|13|TRBJ2-7
CSVPTGSSYEQYF
TGCAGTGTCCCGACAGGGAGCTCCTACGAGCAGTACTTC
>TRBV7-9|NA|few|15|TRBJ1-4
CASSPGTRGTEKLFF
TGTGCCAGCAGCCCGGGGACAAGGGGTACTGAAAAACTGTTTTTT
>TRBV6-4|NA|many|13|TRBJ2-5
CASSAARGETQYF
TGTGCCAGCAGTGCGGCTAGGGGGGAGACCCAGTACTTC